This TCR beta chain originates from a study of cytomegalovirus exposure and HLA in healthy donors. Trimming removed 1 base from V and 4 bases from J, with 3 bases in between. Germline V CDR1 and CDR2: SGDLS, YYNGEE. This CDR3 region has 12 residues. When sampled, the donors appeared nominally healthy, though they likely had unrecorded immune exposures. A multiplex PCR was run with 60 Vbeta primers and 13 Jbeta primers. Profiled with immunoSEQ multiplex PCR; TCRdb holds only in-frame clones, not every one. The sample comprises about 280,000 clones, around 90% of which are singletons, and about 2% rests with the top ten. In this sample, this clone turned up once.

The source is a woman younger than 35 in good health and CMV-seronegative. The V call is TRBV9, the J call TRBJ1-3, with D hard to call. The sequencing input was PBMCs. CDR3 region: CASSVSGNTIYF. Written as DNA, the CDR3 is TGTGCCAGCAGCGTATCGGGAAACACCATATATTTT.